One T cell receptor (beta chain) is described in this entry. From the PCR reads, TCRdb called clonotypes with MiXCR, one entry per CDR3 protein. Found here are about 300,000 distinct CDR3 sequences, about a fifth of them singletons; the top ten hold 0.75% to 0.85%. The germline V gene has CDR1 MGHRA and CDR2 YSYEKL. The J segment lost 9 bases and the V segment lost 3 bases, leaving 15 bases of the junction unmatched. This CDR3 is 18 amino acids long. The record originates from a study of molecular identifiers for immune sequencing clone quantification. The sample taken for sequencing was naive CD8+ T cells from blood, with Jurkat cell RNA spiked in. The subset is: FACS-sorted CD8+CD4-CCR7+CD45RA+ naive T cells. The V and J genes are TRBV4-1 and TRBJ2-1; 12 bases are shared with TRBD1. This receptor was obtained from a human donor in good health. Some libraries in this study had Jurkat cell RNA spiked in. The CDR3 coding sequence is TGCGCCAGCAGCCACTCCGGCACCGGGACAGGGGGCTTTCCTGAGCAGTTCTTC. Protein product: CASSHSGTGTGGFPEQFF.